The TCR beta chain described here comes from a study of blood T cell repertoires in COVID-19. Turning to the study itself: Both acute and convalescent COVID-19 samples were obtained from the United States, Italy and Spain. From T cells, B-cell-depleted T cells, or PBMCs came the material, which was cDNA or gDNA.

As originally analysed: Researchers report that nucleated cell counts were estimated from reference gene primer amplification. The protocol was immunoSEQ multiplex PCR, while the TCRdb copy is restricted to in-frame clones and leaves out a portion. V, J and clone size were drawn from that table, and D and trimming were deduced from the DNA. The sample yields about 140,000 clones, 80% to 85% seen once. Per germline, CDR1 MDHEN and CDR2 SYDVKM. This CDR3 spans 18 amino acids. V trimming: 5 bases; J trimming: 0 bases; junction bases outside the gene matches: 6. The clonotype originates from a human donor in a cohort sampled during active COVID-19. The sequenced sample consisted of peripheral blood. The chain couples TRBV28 to TRBJ2-6; 11 bases are shared with TRBD2. The CDR3 region has the DNA TGTGCCAGCAGTAAACTAGCGGGGGCCCTCTCTGGGGCCAACGTCCTGACTTTC. It is translated as CASSKLAGALSGANVLTF. Using reference TRBV28 and TRBJ2-6 for the parts outside the CDR3, the full variable domain is DVKVTQSSRYLVKRTGEKVFLECVQDMDHENMFWYRQDPGLGLRLIYFSYDVKMKEKGDIPEGYSVSREKKERFSLILESASTNQTSMYLCASSKLAGALSGANVLTFGAGSRLTVL.